What follows are 10 T cell receptor beta chains derived from one specimen sequenced in a study of post-analysis software for immune sequencing data. Study-level findings and limits: When patients were compared with controls, about five TRBV segments were more frequent, TRBV5-6, TRBV5-1 and TRBV20-1 among them.

These receptors have no known antigen. cDNA libraries for TCR beta contained unique molecular identifiers. TCRdb called the PCR reads again in MiXCR, with one record for every CDR3 protein. The sample contains around 440,000 distinct CDR3 sequences, nearly 45% of which appear only once. Specimen: blood. The source is a girl aged 10-17 years with multiple sclerosis.

This clonotype was seen more than once but under ten times. V is TRBV20-1 and J is TRBJ1-2; D gene ambiguous. Trimming removed 8 bases at V and 2 bases at J, with 3 bases between. Germline loops: CDR1 DFQATT, CDR2 SNEGSKA (reference sequence). The CDR3 totals 9 residues. CDR3 sequence reads: CSINYGYTF. The CDR3 bases are TGCAGTATAAACTATGGCTACACCTTC.

J is TRBJ2-1 and V is TRBV9; 14 positions match TRBD2. The CDR3 runs to 16 residues. CDR1 is SGDLS and CDR2 is YYNGEE in the germline V gene. Germline trimming cut 5 bases from V and 9 bases from J; bases unmatched to any gene: 10. The CDR3 nucleotides read TGTGCCAGCAGTGTAACCGGGACTAGCGGGAGCGGTGAGCAGTTCTTC. Translating gives CASSVTGTSGSGEQFF.

J is TRBJ2-7 and V is TRBV7-3; 8 bases are shared with TRBD1. The V and J ends lost 3 bases and 7 bases, in that order; junction bases with no gene match: 14. There are 16 residues in the CDR3. Germline V lookup: CDR1 SGHTA, CDR2 FQGTGA. The CDR3 bases are TGTGCCAGCAGCTTTTCAGGACAGGGACATTTATATGAGCAGTACTTC. It encodes CASSFSGQGHLYEQYF.

In its sample, this clonotype was seen a few times. The rearrangement uses TRBV27 and TRBJ2-3; 8 positions agree with TRBD2. Germline V lookup: CDR1 MNHEY, CDR2 SMNVEV (reference sequence). The CDR3 consists of 15 residues. V was clipped by 6 bases and J by 2 bases; unmatched bases: 7. CDR3 in amino acids: CASRVASGLTDTQYF. The CDR3 DNA follows: TGTGCCAGCAGGGTAGCTAGCGGGCTCACAGATACGCAGTATTTT.

This clonotype was seen more than once but under ten times. The V and J genes are TRBV29-1 and TRBJ1-2; TRBD1 matches at 8 bases. Germline assignment: CDR1 SQVTM and CDR2 ANQGSEA. CDR3 size: 13 residues. Unmatched junction bases numbered 6, after V lost 5 bases and J lost 4 bases. This CDR3 is CSVLKQGGYGYTF. The DNA for the CDR3 is TGCAGCGTTCTAAAACAGGGGGGCTATGGCTACACCTTC. Looking up the rest from reference TRBV29-1 and TRBJ1-2 gives the full variable domain: SAVISQKPSRDICQRGTSLTIQCQVDSQVTMMFWYRQQPGQSLTLIATANQGSEATYESGFVIDKFPISRPNLTFSTLTVSNMSPEDSSIYLCSVLKQGGYGYTFGSGTRLTVV.

The chain employs TRBV15 and TRBJ1-2; TRBD1 might be the D (5 bases). Germline CDR1 reads LNHNV; CDR2 reads YYDKDF (reference sequence). CDR3 length: 14 residues. V was trimmed by 5 bases and J by 5 bases, leaving 15 bases between them. The CDR3 spells CATSGARSGYGYTF. In DNA form, the CDR3 reads TGTGCCACCAGCGGGGCAAGGAGCGGGTATGGCTACACCTTC.

Points on this clonotype: The junction does not match germline at one end; this may be a read error. The V call is TRBV9, the J call TRBJ2-1, with 7 positions matching TRBD2. There are 14 residues in the CDR3. Germline-derived CDR1 and CDR2 are SGDLS and YYNGEE. DNA for the CDR3: TGTACCAGCAGCGTAAGCGGGATGGGCAATGAGCAGTTCTTC. Translated, it gives CTSSVSGMGNEQFF. Full variable domain (missing parts from reference TRBV9 and TRBJ2-1): DSGVTQTPKHLITATGQRVTLRCSPRSGDLSVYWYQQSLDQGLQFLIQYYNGEERAKGNILERFSAQQFPDLHSELNLSSLELGDSALYFCTSSVSGMGNEQFFGPGTRLTVL.

The V gene is TRBV3-1, the J gene TRBJ2-7, with D possibly called TRBD1 or TRBD2 (6 bases each). The CDR3 length is 13 residues. The V gene lost 3 bases and the J gene lost 5 bases, with 11 bases spanning the gap. In germline, CDR1 is LGHDT, CDR2 YNNKEL (reference sequence). In DNA form, the CDR3 reads TGTGCCAGCAGCCACTCGGGGGACAACGAGCAGTACTTC. Translated, it gives CASSHSGDNEQYF.

This clonotype showed up just a few times. The V call is TRBV28, the J call TRBJ2-7; TRBD1 matches at 7 bases. CDR3 length: 16 residues. Germline lookup yields CDR1 MDHEN and CDR2 SYDVKM. J gave up 0 bases and V 2 bases, and 7 bases lay outside the gene matches. The CDR3 protein is CASSLPDRSRSYEQYF. CDR3 DNA sequence: TGTGCCAGCAGTTTACCGGACAGGTCCCGCTCCTACGAGCAGTACTTC. The whole variable domain, filled in from reference TRBV28 and TRBJ2-7, reads DVKVTQSSRYLVKRTGEKVFLECVQDMDHENMFWYRQDPGLGLRLIYFSYDVKMKEKGDIPEGYSVSREKKERFSLILESASTNQTSMYLCASSLPDRSRSYEQYFGPGTRLTVT.

This clonotype came up a few times. The chain couples TRBV6-5 to TRBJ2-1; 12 bases fit TRBD2. This CDR3 is built from 16 residues. The V gene end was trimmed by 7 bases and the J gene end by 3 bases; junction bases not matched to a gene: 7. CDR1 and CDR2 from the germline V gene are MNHEY and SVGAGI. This CDR3 is CASIKLAGGHYNEQFF. In nucleotides, the CDR3 is TGTGCCAGCATCAAACTAGCGGGAGGTCACTACAATGAGCAGTTCTTC.